This TCR beta chain was sequenced for a study of blood T cell repertoires in COVID-19 (TCRdb year 2020). In terms of the full investigation: Collaborator samples came from the United States, Italy and Spain and covered acute and convalescent phases of COVID-19. The material from the prospective study consisted of cDNA or gDNA derived from T cells, B-cell-depleted T cells, or PBMCs. The dataset comprised deeply sampled blood TCRbeta repertoires from subjects exposed to, actively infected with, or recovered from COVID-19. The repertoires were released in a freely available public database intended as a resource for research on the immune response to SARS-CoV-2. Samples were obtained from the ongoing ImmuneRACE study (first 160 participants) and from 1,254 subjects provided by 6 global collaborators. Sample metadata almost always included a de-identified subject ID, COVID-19 status, age in years and sex. Where HLA class I and class II types were available, the types were taken from metadata supplied by the sample provider, not from assay-based typing.

TCRbeta CDR3 regions were amplified from genomic DNA by means of the immunoSEQ Assay, a bias-controlled multiplex PCR. The study's own analysis went as follows. The number of nucleated cells in each sample was estimated from the amplification of reference gene primers within the assay. Sequence reads were collapsed and filtered to measure the absolute abundance of every unique TCRbeta CDR3 rearrangement. For each sample, productive Simpson clonality was calculated as the square root of Simpson's diversity index over productive rearrangements. The table was pulled from immuneACCESS by TCRdb, which kept in-frame rearrangements only. Such tables lose some clones; where checked, under half of the loss comes from unresolved V genes, and the rest has no known cause. The DNA was the basis for D and trimming; V, J and clone size are from that table. The sample has around 23,000 clones on record, roughly nine tenths of them singletons. The ten most abundant clones make up 4% to 6% of the sample.

The collaborating institutions used their own protocols to collect whole blood in K2EDTA tubes. For TCRbeta analysis, collaborators shipped samples in one of three forms: frozen whole blood, isolated PBMCs, or DNA extracted from either of those sample types. The germline V gene sets CDR1 to SGHTA and CDR2 to FQGNSA. The CDR3, from cysteine to phenylalanine, totals 13 residues. Left in the record is the CDR3 DNA by itself, 39 bases read in frame from the first base. Trimming removed 1 base from V and 4 bases from J, leaving 8 bases between the germline ends. Paper-wide results and their limitations: How much clinical and demographic metadata was included differed by source and by participant, and the metadata was provided uncurated.

Concerning this clone itself: Its specific antigen is unknown. There are no base qualities to consult, and no much larger clone falls within one base.

The clonotype was recovered from a man in his fifties with active COVID-19. In this chain, TRBV7-2 is recombined with TRBJ2-7, with no confidently assigned D gene. Sequencing input: peripheral blood. The CDR3 region has the sequence CASSLVRMYEQYF. At the DNA level, the sequence is TGTGCCAGCAGCTTAGTGCGGATGTACGAGCAGTACTTC.